Detailed here is one TCR beta chain. Its antigen remains unidentified. The length of the CDR3 is 16 residues. Trimming removed 4 bases from V and 4 bases from J, with 17 bases in between. Germline-derived CDR1 and CDR2 are LGHNA and YSLEER. This record comes from a study of cytomegalovirus exposure and HLA in healthy donors. Findings and caveats of the study: Later analysis placed DRB1 highest and HLA-C lowest in TCR association rates, which differed by HLA locus.

It was healthy bone marrow donors who served as donors. The PCR was carried out with 60 Vbeta primers and 13 Jbeta primers. The assay was immunoSEQ multiplex PCR, and TCRdb's table has in-frame clones only and misses some. The repertoire holds some 150,000 clones, around 79% seen once, with about 3% in the top ten. The receptor was isolated from a man aged 35-49 years in good health and CMV-seropositive. The sequenced material came from PBMCs. The gene calls are TRBV4-3 and TRBJ1-3; the D is unclear. The CDR3 DNA follows: TGCGCCAGCAGCCCAGGCCTGACGGCGGGAGGAAACACCATATATTTT. It encodes CASSPGLTAGGNTIYF.